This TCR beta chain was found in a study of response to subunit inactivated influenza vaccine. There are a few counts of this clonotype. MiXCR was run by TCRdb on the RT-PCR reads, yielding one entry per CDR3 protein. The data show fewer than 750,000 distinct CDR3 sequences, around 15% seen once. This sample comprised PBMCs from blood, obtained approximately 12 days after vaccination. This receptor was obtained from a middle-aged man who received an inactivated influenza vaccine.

The CDR3 spells CASSLTTGGTGNTIYF. CDR3 nucleotides: TGTGCCAGCAGTTTAACGACAGGGGGCACTGGAAACACCATATATTTT. The genes are TRBV12-3 or TRBV12-4 and TRBJ1-3; the match to TRBD1 covers 10 bases. This CDR3 has 16 residues. Unmatched junction bases numbered 3, after V lost 2 bases and J lost 2 bases.